Listed below are T cell receptor beta chains from one sample, sequenced in a study of OX40 agonist ivuxolimab in advanced cancers. Sequenced by immunoSEQ multiplex PCR; TCRdb stores in-frame clones only, minus some. The sample gives roughly 35,000 clones, 88% of which show up once; roughly 4% is in the top ten. Material: CD4+ or CD8+ T cells sorted from blood, obtained in a trial of the OX40 agonist ivuxolimab. The source of these receptors is an adult with an advanced solid tumor such as melanoma, head and neck, liver or kidney cancer. The CDR3 runs from the conserved cysteine through the conserved F or W. A D gene is named only where the DNA matches it firmly. Rows give clone size only sometimes, using once, few, many, or a class for an expanded clone.

>TRBV11-2|-|once|13|TRBJ1-5
TGTGCCAGCAGCTTAGAAGGGTTACAGCCCCAGCATTTT
CASSLEGLQPQHF
>TRBV2|TRBD1|-|14|TRBJ2-7
TGTGCCAGCAGAACAGGGACAGTCTCCTACGAGCAGTACTTC
CASRTGTVSYEQYF
>TRBV19|-|-|14|TRBJ2-7
TGTGCCAGTAGTCTGGAACATAACTCCTACGAGCAGTACTTC
CASSLEHNSYEQYF
>TRBV5-1|-|few|13|TRBJ2-7
TGCGCCAGCAGCTTGGTACAGTCCTACGAGCAGTACTTC
CASSLVQSYEQYF
>TRBV6-5|-|once|14|TRBJ1-4
TGTGCCAGCAGTTACGAGGGGCGTCGGGAAAAACTGTTTTTT
CASSYEGRREKLFF
>TRBV10-3|TRBD2|-|14|TRBJ2-7
TGTGCCATCAGTGACGGGGGGGGCCCCTACGAGCAGTACTTC
CAISDGGGPYEQYF
>TRBV19|-|-|12|TRBJ1-2
TGTGCCAGTAATCATGCAGCGGATGGCTACACCTTC
CASNHAADGYTF
>TRBV25-1|-|few|15|TRBJ2-7
TGTGCCAGCAGTGAGTGGAGGGGAGGCTCCTACGAGCAGTACTTC
CASSEWRGGSYEQYF
>TRBV18|TRBD1|-|14|TRBJ2-7
TGTGCCAGCTCACCAGGGACAGGGCCCTACGAGCAGTACTTC
CASSPGTGPYEQYF
>TRBV6-6|TRBD1|once|13|TRBJ1-1
TGTGCCAGCAGACACAGGGGGGACACTGAAGCTTTCTTT
CASRHRGDTEAFF
>TRBV28|TRBD2|-|19|TRBJ2-1
TGTGCCAGCAGTTTACGCTTAGCGGGGGGACCCCATCGTAACAATGAGCAGTTCTTC
CASSLRLAGGPHRNNEQFF
>TRBV13|TRBD1|-|12|TRBJ1-3
TGTGCCAGCAGCTTAGTAACAGGGGGGTCATATTTT
CASSLVTGGSYF
>TRBV7-9|-|-|16|TRBJ1-3
TGTGCCAGCAGCTGGCCGGGCAGTTTCTCTGGAAACACCATATATTTT
CASSWPGSFSGNTIYF
>TRBV4-2|-|once|17|TRBJ2-2
TGTGCCAGCAGCCGCGGTTCTTACCCAGAAGGCACCGGGGAGCTGTTTTTT
CASSRGSYPEGTGELFF
>TRBV7-9|-|-|15|TRBJ1-3
TGTGCCAGCAGCTTAGCGGTGCACTCTGGAAACACCATATATTTT
CASSLAVHSGNTIYF
>TRBV19|-|-|13|TRBJ2-1
TGTGCCAGTAGTATTGAAGGACGTACTCAGTCGGTCTTC
CASSIEGRTQSVF
>TRBV5-5|-|once|17|TRBJ2-6
TGTGCCAGCAGCCCGGGACTTTCCGAGTCTGGGGCCAACGTCCTGACTTTC
CASSPGLSESGANVLTF
>TRBV2|TRBD2|-|17|TRBJ2-1
TGTGCCAGCAGTGAAGACCCTAGCGGGGGAACCTACAATGAGCAGTTCTTC
CASSEDPSGGTYNEQFF
>TRBV7-3|-|-|18|TRBJ1-1
TGTGCCAGCAGTCCCCTTCCTATAACAGGAGGATGGAACACTGAAGCTTTCTTT
CASSPLPITGGWNTEAFF
>TRBV7-9|-|once|17|TRBJ1-5
TGTGCCAGCAGCTTTTCGAGAGGGGCCGGATCCAATCAGCCCCAGCATTTT
CASSFSRGAGSNQPQHF
>TRBV25-1|TRBD2|-|16|TRBJ2-1
TGTGCCAGCAGTGAAGCTAGCGGTCCGATGATAAATGAGCAGTTCTTC
CASSEASGPMINEQFF
>TRBV5-5|TRBD1|-|17|TRBJ2-3
TGTGCCAGCAGCAGGCAGGGGGCGGCAATTGGCACAGATACGCAGTATTTT
CASSRQGAAIGTDTQYF
>TRBV6-1|TRBD2|-|14|TRBJ2-5
TGTGCCAGCAGGATCGGACTAGCGGAAGAGACCCAGTACTTC
CASRIGLAEETQYF
>TRBV7-9|-|-|13|TRBJ2-2
TGTGCCAGCAGCTGGCAGATCACCGGGGAGCTGTTTTTT
CASSWQITGELFF
>TRBV2|TRBD1|-|14|TRBJ2-5
TGTGCCAGCAGAGAGCGGACAGGGAAGGAGACCCAGTACTTC
CASRERTGKETQYF
>TRBV20-1|-|-|11|TRBJ2-1
TGCAGTGCCAACTGGAACAATGAGCAGTTCTTC
CSANWNNEQFF
>TRBV29-1|-|-|12|TRBJ1-1
TGCAGCGTTGATAGGGTTGGTTCTGAAGCTTTCTTT
CSVDRVGSEAFF
>TRBV19|-|-|15|TRBJ1-4
TGTGCCAGTAGTATCACGAACAGGGTACAGGAAAAACTGTTTTTT
CASSITNRVQEKLFF
>TRBV14|-|-|15|TRBJ2-2
TGTGCCAGCAGCCAACAGGGGCTACACACCGGGGAGCTGTTTTTT
CASSQQGLHTGELFF
>TRBV20-1|-|once|11|TRBJ2-7
TGCAGTGCTAGCATATCCTACGAGCAGTACTTC
CSASISYEQYF
>TRBV27|-|-|15|TRBJ2-5
TGTGCCAGATTACTGGGGACGAAAGTGGATGGAGTCCAGTACTTC
CARLLGTKVDGVQYF
>TRBV19|-|-|13|TRBJ2-7
TGTGCCAGTAGTACCGGGAGCTCCTACGAGCAGTACTTC
CASSTGSSYEQYF
>TRBV5-1|TRBD1|-|13|TRBJ1-3
TGCGCCAGCAGCATCGGACAGGGTAACACCATATATTTT
CASSIGQGNTIYF
>TRBV5-6|-|-|15|TRBJ2-5
TGTGCCAGCAGCTTGCCCCTGACAGGCCAAGAGACCCAGTACTTC
CASSLPLTGQETQYF
>TRBV4-1|-|-|14|TRBJ2-5
TGCGCCAGCAGCCATGGGGGGGCTAGACCACCACAGTACTTC
CASSHGGARPPQYF
>TRBV18|-|-|13|TRBJ2-3
TGCGCCAGCTCACCACCTAGCACAGATACGCAGTATTTT
CASSPPSTDTQYF
>TRBV28|-|-|11|TRBJ2-3
TGTGCCAGCAGAGACACAGATACGCAGTATTTT
CASRDTDTQYF
>TRBV5-8|TRBD2|-|14|TRBJ2-4
TGTGCCGGCAGCTTGACAGTAGCGGGGAACATTCAGTACTTC
CAGSLTVAGNIQYF
>TRBV6-6|-|few|12|TRBJ1-2
TGTGCCAGCAGTGGACAGAACTATGGCTACACCTTC
CASSGQNYGYTF
>TRBV6-5|-|-|15|TRBJ1-1
TGTGCCAGCAGTTATCTGGGACCGAGGAACACTGAAGCTTTCTTT
CASSYLGPRNTEAFF
>TRBV14|-|few|11|TRBJ2-7
TGTGCCAGCAGCCACCGGCAGGGGCAGTACTTC
CASSHRQGQYF
>TRBV6-1|-|-|13|TRBJ2-7
TGTGCCAGCAGTGAACACAGGACCGGCGAGCAGTACTTC
CASSEHRTGEQYF
>TRBV5-1|TRBD1|-|15|TRBJ2-1
TGCGCCAGCAGCTTCCGGGACAGGGGGCTCAATGAGCAGTTCTTC
CASSFRDRGLNEQFF
>TRBV25-1|-|-|14|TRBJ2-5
TGTGCCAGCAGTGATACCCGGGACACCAGCGCCCAGTACTTC
CASSDTRDTSAQYF
>TRBV5-1|TRBD1|-|15|TRBJ2-6
TGCGCCAGCAGCTCGGGGACAGCTGGGGCCAACGTCCTGACTTTC
CASSSGTAGANVLTF
>TRBV1|-|few|13|TRBJ1-1
TGCACCAGCAGTGGACGACTGAACACTGAAGCTTTCTTT
CTSSGRLNTEAFF
>TRBV7-2|TRBD2|-|16|TRBJ2-2
TGTGCCAGCAGCTTAGAGGGACTAGCGGGCACCGGGGAGCTGTTTTTT
CASSLEGLAGTGELFF
>TRBV5-8|TRBD1|-|15|TRBJ2-5
TGTGCCAGCAGCTGGAGGACAGGGAAGAGCGAGACCCAGTACTTC
CASSWRTGKSETQYF